This note documents a single T cell receptor (beta chain) sequence. Repertoires were generated with immunoSEQ multiplex PCR, while TCRdb's copy carries only in-frame clones and drops some. The sample yields about 80,000 clones, approximately 97% seen once. The data are from a study of technical replicates of blood from a few donors. Trimming took 2 bases from V and 4 from J, leaving 14 bases between them. The CDR3 extends over 15 amino acids. CDR1 and CDR2 from the germline V gene are MNHEY and SMNVEV (reference sequence). The V and J genes are TRBV27 and TRBJ1-2, with a tentative D call TRBD1 (5 bases). The sequence was obtained from a human donor in good health. The sample comprised T cells isolated from PBMCs. CDR3 coding DNA: TGTGCCAGCAGTTTAACCCCCACAGGTACCTATGGCTACACCTTC. Translation gives CASSLTPTGTYGYTF.